The 17 T cell receptor beta chains below all came from one sample that was sequenced in a study of T cells in Graves' hyperthyroidism and ophthalmopathy. Template material for amplifying TCR beta CDR3 regions consisted of RNA transcripts. First-round RT-PCR targeting the TCR CDR3 was performed with the HTBI primer set. TCRdb re-derived calls from the multiplex PCR reads in MiXCR, one entry per CDR3 protein. The profile shows approximately 330,000 distinct CDR3 sequences, about 13% of them singletons. The sample was blood. These receptors came from a woman between 40 and 50 years old with Graves' ophthalmopathy.

The CDR3 nucleotides read TGTGCCAGCAGTTACTTTCCTAGCGGGACTCCCCAGTGGGAGCAGTACTTC. Residues: CASSYFPSGTPQWEQYF. The V gene is TRBV6-2 or TRBV6-3, the J gene TRBJ2-7, with TRBD2 matching over 9 bases. Germline V lookup: CDR1 MNHEY, CDR2 SVGEGT. The CDR3 spans 17 residues. Trimming cost V 1 base and J 7 bases; bases outside gene matches: 14.

This clonotype has a handful of counts. This CDR3 is CAISLAAGHRSYSPLHF. CDR3 bases: TGTGCCATCAGTCTCGCTGCGGGACACAGATCTTATTCACCCCTCCACTTT. The genes are TRBV10-3 and TRBJ1-6; tentative D call: TRBD1 (6 bases). Germline V gene sequence: CDR1 ENHRY, CDR2 SYGVKD. Trimming removed 5 bases at V and 8 bases at J, with 22 bases between. This CDR3 contains 17 residues.

This clonotype showed up many times. The V gene is TRBV3-1, the J gene TRBJ1-1; D may be TRBD1 (5 bases). The CDR3 totals 14 residues. CDR1 and CDR2 (germline): LGHDT, YNNKEL (reference sequence). V gave up 2 bases and J gave up 6 bases, with 13 bases separating them. The chain's CDR3 is CASSQRLEGSEAFF. The CDR3 region has the DNA TGTGCCAGCAGCCAACGACTTGAGGGGTCTGAAGCTTTCTTT.

This clonotype has a handful of counts. This sequence joins TRBV3-1 and TRBJ1-2; D perhaps matches TRBD1 (5 bases). This CDR3 comprises 15 residues. V was cut by 5 bases and J by 3 bases, with 16 bases left in between. Germline V gene data show CDR1 as LGHDT and CDR2 as YNNKEL (reference sequence). The CDR3 here is CASSISGASHYGYTF. The DNA of the CDR3 is TGTGCCAGCAGCATCTCTGGGGCCAGCCACTATGGCTACACCTTC.

The rearrangement links TRBV19 to TRBJ1-5; no reliable D call. CDR1 and CDR2 (germline): LNHDA, SQIVND (reference sequence). Trimming cost V 1 base and J 9 bases, with 19 bases left between them. CDR3 size: 16 residues. CDR3 DNA: TGTGCCAGTAGTATAGGCGCAATCCAGTCCGGGAGGCCCCAGCATTTT. Protein: CASSIGAIQSGRPQHF.

The V call is TRBV3-1, the J call TRBJ1-1; D is ambiguous. The CDR3 runs 15 residues. Trimming shortened V by 0 bases and J by 4 bases, and 12 bases separated the two germline ends. Germline V gene lookup returns CDR1 LGHDT and CDR2 YNNKEL (reference sequence). The DNA of the CDR3 is TGTGCCAGCAGCCAAGAGATCGCCCGGGCCACTGAAGCTTTCTTT. Translated, it gives CASSQEIARATEAFF.

There are a few counts of this clonotype. The gene calls are TRBV5-5 and TRBJ2-4; D is unclear. Germline CDR1 is SGHKS and CDR2 is YYEKEE (reference sequence). With 4 bases removed from V and 0 bases from J, the gap between germline ends came to 11 bases. The CDR3 consists of 15 residues. CDR3 amino acids: CASSGSGLAKNIQYF. The CDR3 nucleotides are TGTGCCAGCAGCGGATCCGGATTAGCCAAAAACATTCAGTACTTC.

At least ten counts were recorded for this clonotype. This chain uses TRBV18 with TRBJ2-5; D gene uncertain. Germline loops: CDR1 KGHSH, CDR2 LQKENI. There are 12 residues in the CDR3. V gave up 4 bases and J gave up 1 base, with 4 bases separating them. CDR3 in DNA: TGTGCCAGCTCACGTTTCCAAGAGACCCAGTACTTC. It yields the protein CASSRFQETQYF. The variable domain in full, with the rest retrieved from reference TRBV18 and TRBJ2-5, is NAGVMQNPRHLVRRRGQEARLRCSPMKGHSHVYWYRQLPEEGLKFMVYLQKENIIDESGMPKERFSAEFPKEGPSILRIQQVVRGDSAAYFCASSRFQETQYFGPGTRLLVL.

The rearrangement joins TRBV10-3 to TRBJ2-3, with D tentatively TRBD2 (5 bases). V was trimmed by 3 bases and J by 5 bases, leaving 18 bases between them. The CDR3 extends over 16 amino acids. The germline V gene encodes CDR1 ENHRY and CDR2 SYGVKD. This chain's CDR3 is CAISEGASSVLDTQYF. Here the CDR3 DNA reads TGTGCCATCAGTGAAGGAGCTAGCTCAGTTCTAGATACGCAGTATTTT.

In its sample, this clonotype was seen many times. V is TRBV2 and J is TRBJ1-6; 10 bases are a match to TRBD1. The CDR3 is made up of 18 amino acids. After removal of 5 bases from V and 1 base from J, the junction contained 8 bases not matched to a gene. Per the germline V gene, CDR1 is SNHLY and CDR2 is FYNNEI. CDR3: CASSPTGGSGSYNSPLHF. The CDR3 nucleotides read TGTGCCAGCAGTCCGACAGGGGGCTCCGGGTCCTATAATTCACCCCTCCACTTT.

Ten or more counts support this clonotype. The chain links TRBV24-1 to TRBJ2-3, with D possibly matching TRBD2 (5 bases). Per the germline V gene, CDR1 is KGHDR and CDR2 is SFDVKD. This CDR3 spans 11 amino acids. Trimming took off 9 bases at V and 9 bases at J, with 12 bases between the two ends. CDR3: CATQEGSTQYF. DNA of the CDR3: TGTGCCACCCAAGAGGGATCCACGCAGTATTTT.

Ten or more counts support this clonotype. This chain connects TRBV20-1 to TRBJ2-1, with TRBD2 identical over 12 bases. CDR1 is DFQATT, CDR2 SNEGSKA, per germline (reference sequence). This CDR3 is 14 amino acids long. V lost 6 bases to trimming and J lost 4 bases; unmatched junction nucleotides: 4. The CDR3: CSAETSGRYNEQFF. The CDR3, as DNA: TGCAGTGCCGAAACTAGCGGGAGGTACAATGAGCAGTTCTTC.

V usage is TRBV15 and J usage is TRBJ2-6; D not resolved. V was clipped by 5 bases and J by 0 bases, with 5 bases between them. Germline V gene data show CDR1 as LNHNV and CDR2 as YYDKDF (reference sequence). CDR3 length: 14 residues. CDR3 sequence (DNA): TGTGCCACCAGCCAAAACTCTGGGGCCAACGTCCTGACTTTC. This encodes CATSQNSGANVLTF.

This clonotype was seen repeatedly, ten times or more. The CDR3 loop is CASSYSREDNTDTQYF. CDR3 sequence (DNA): TGTGCCAGCAGTTACTCGCGCGAGGACAACACAGATACGCAGTATTTT. The chain links TRBV6-2 or TRBV6-3 to TRBJ2-3, with a possible D match to TRBD1 (5 bases). With 0 bases removed from V and 2 bases from J, the gap between germline ends came to 12 bases. This CDR3 region has 16 residues. Germline CDR1 reads MNHEY; CDR2 reads SVGEGT.

The chain combines TRBV11-2 with TRBJ2-5; 10 bases line up with TRBD2. The germline V gene has CDR1 SGHAT and CDR2 FQNNGV. Trimming at V came to 0 bases and at J to 7 bases, leaving 20 bases not matched to a gene. This CDR3 is built from 20 residues. CDR3 region: CASSLDLFRTSGPVLSTQYF. The CDR3 DNA follows: TGTGCCAGCAGCTTAGATCTATTCAGGACTAGCGGACCCGTTTTGTCGACCCAGTACTTC.

The table lists this clonotype with many counts. The chain carries TRBV28 and TRBJ2-4, with a weak D call TRBD1 (6 bases). The CDR3 has 15 amino acids. CDR1 and CDR2 from the germline V gene are MDHEN and SYDVKM. The ends were cut back, 3 bases at V and 9 bases at J, with 18 bases in the middle. The CDR3 DNA reads TGTGCCAGCAGTTTCGAACAGGGAGTAGTAGGCATTCAGTACTTC. Translation: CASSFEQGVVGIQYF.

In this sample, this clonotype turned up a few times. The chain couples TRBV15 to TRBJ1-5, with D hard to call. The V and J ends lost 0 bases and 6 bases respectively, with 6 bases between them. CDR1 and CDR2 from the germline V gene are LNHNV and YYDKDF (reference sequence). The CDR3 is made up of 13 amino acids. The CDR3, as DNA: TGTGCCACCAGCAGAGATGGACTTCAGCCCCAGCATTTT. It is translated as CATSRDGLQPQHF.